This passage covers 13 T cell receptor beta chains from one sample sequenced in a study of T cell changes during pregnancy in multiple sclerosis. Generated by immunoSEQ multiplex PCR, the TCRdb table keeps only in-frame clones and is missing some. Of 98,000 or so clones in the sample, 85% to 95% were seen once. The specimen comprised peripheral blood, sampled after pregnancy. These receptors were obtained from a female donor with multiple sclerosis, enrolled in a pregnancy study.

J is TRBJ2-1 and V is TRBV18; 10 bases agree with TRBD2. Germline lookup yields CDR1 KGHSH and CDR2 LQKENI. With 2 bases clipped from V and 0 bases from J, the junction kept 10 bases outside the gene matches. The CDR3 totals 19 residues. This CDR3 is CASSPYPSGRTSSYNEQFF. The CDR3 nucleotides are TGTGCCAGCTCACCATACCCTAGCGGGAGAACTTCCTCCTACAATGAGCAGTTCTTC.

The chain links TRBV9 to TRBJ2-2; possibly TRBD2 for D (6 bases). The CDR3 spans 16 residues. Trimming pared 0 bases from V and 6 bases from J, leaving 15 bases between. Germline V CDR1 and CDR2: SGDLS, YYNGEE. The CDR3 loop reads CASSVGLAVWAGELFF. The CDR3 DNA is TGTGCCAGCAGCGTAGGATTAGCGGTGTGGGCCGGGGAGCTGTTTTTT.

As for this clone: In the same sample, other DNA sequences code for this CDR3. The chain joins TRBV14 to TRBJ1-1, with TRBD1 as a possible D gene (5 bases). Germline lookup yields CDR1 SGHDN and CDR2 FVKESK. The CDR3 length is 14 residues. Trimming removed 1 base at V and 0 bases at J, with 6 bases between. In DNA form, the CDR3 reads TGTGCCAGCAGCCAAGCAGGGATGAACACTGAAGCTTTCTTT. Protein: CASSQAGMNTEAFF. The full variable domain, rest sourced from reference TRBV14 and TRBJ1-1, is EAGVTQFPSHSVIEKGQTVTLRCDPISGHDNLYWYRRVMGKEIKFLLHFVKESKQDESGMPNNRFLAERTGGTYSTLKVQPAELEDSGVYFCASSQAGMNTEAFFGQGTRLTVV.

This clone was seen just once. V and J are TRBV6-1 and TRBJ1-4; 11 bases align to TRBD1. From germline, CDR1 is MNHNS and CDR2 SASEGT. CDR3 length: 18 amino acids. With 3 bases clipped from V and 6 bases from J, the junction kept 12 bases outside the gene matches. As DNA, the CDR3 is TGTGCCAGCAGTGATGATAGGACAGGGGGCGTGTGGTATGAAAAACTGTTTTTT. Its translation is CASSDDRTGGVWYEKLFF.

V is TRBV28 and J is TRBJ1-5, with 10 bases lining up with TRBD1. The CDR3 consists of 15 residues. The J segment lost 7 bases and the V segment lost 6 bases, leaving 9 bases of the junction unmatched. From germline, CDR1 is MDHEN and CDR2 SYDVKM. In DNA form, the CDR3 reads TGTGCCAGCAGCCGGGACAGGGGAATAAGGCAGCCCCAGCATTTT. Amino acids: CASSRDRGIRQPQHF.

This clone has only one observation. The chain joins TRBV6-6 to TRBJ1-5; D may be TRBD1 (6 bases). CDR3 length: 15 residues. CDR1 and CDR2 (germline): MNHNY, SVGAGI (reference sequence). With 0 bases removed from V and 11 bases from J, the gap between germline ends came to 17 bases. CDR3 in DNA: TGTGCCAGCAGTTACTCCGCGCAGGGGAGAGCGTCCCAGCATTTT. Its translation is CASSYSAQGRASQHF.

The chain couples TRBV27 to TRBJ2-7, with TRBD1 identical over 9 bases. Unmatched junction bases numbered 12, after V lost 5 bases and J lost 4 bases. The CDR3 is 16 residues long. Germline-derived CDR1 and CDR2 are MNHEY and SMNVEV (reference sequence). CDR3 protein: CASSQQAGTGNYEQYF. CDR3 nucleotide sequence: TGTGCCAGCAGTCAACAGGCCGGGACAGGGAATTACGAGCAGTACTTC.

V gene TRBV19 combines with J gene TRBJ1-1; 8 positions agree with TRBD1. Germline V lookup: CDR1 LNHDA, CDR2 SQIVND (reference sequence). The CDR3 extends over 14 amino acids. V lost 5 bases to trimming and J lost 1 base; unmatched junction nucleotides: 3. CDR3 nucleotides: TGTGCCAGTAGTGCCGGACAGGGGAACACTGAAGCTTTCTTT. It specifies CASSAGQGNTEAFF.

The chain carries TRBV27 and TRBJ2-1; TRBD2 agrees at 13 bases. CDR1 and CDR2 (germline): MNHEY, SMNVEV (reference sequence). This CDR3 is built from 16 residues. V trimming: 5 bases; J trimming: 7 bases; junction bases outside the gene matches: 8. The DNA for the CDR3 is TGTGCCAGCAGTCCCCGGACTAGCGGGAGTCGGAATGAGCAGTTCTTC. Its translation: CASSPRTSGSRNEQFF.

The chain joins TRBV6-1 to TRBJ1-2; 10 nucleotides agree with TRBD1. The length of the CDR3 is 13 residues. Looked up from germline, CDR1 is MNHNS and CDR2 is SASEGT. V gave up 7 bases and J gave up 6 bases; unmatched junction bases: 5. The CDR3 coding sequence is TGTGCCAGCAAGCTAGGACAGGGGGATGGCTACACCTTC. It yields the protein CASKLGQGDGYTF.

The CDR3 DNA sequence: TGTGCCAGTCAAAACAGGGGTTCCTACGAGCAGTACTTC. This translates into CASQNRGSYEQYF. The J gene is TRBJ2-7, the V gene TRBV27; 7 bases match TRBD1. The V and J ends lost 9 bases and 1 base, in that order; junction bases with no gene match: 6. This CDR3 contains 13 residues. In germline, CDR1 is MNHEY, CDR2 SMNVEV (reference sequence).

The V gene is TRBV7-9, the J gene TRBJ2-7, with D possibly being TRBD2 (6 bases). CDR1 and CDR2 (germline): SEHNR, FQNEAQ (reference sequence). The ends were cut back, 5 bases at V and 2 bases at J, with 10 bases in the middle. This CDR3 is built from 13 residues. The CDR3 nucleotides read TGTGCCAGCAGCAACCGGGGGACCTACGAGCAGTACTTC. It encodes CASSNRGTYEQYF.

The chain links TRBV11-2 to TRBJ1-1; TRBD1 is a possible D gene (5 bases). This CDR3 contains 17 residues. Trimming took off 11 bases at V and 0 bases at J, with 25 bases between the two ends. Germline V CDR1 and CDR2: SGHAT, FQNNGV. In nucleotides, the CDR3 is TGTGCCTCCGGCAGGGCAGGGAGGAGGAGGGTGAACACTGAAGCTTTCTTT. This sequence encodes CASGRAGRRRVNTEAFF.